Listed below are T cell receptor beta chains from one sample, sequenced in a study of blood T cell repertoires in COVID-19. Sequenced by immunoSEQ multiplex PCR; TCRdb stores in-frame clones only, minus some. The table has a few hundred thousand clones, more than 75% seen once. The sequenced material came from peripheral blood. These receptors all stem from a woman between 45 and 65 years old who had recovered from COVID-19. The CDR3 runs from the conserved cysteine through the conserved F or W. D genes are given only for firm matches. Only part of the rows carry a size: once, few, many, or a class if the clone is expanded.

CDR3aa,CDR3nt,j_gene,v_gene,d_gene,abundance
CAWSALPLGAREQYF,TGTGCCTGGAGTGCACTCCCCCTAGGGGCTAGGGAGCAGTACTTC,TRBJ2-7,TRBV30,NA,NA
CASSDRGVNEQFF,TGTGCCAGCAGCGACAGGGGTGTCAATGAGCAGTTCTTC,TRBJ2-1,TRBV6-5,TRBD1,NA
CASSVGGTGSYGYTF,TGTGCCAGCAGCGTAGGCGGGACAGGGTCCTATGGCTACACCTTC,TRBJ1-2,TRBV9,TRBD1,once
CASSQARLSPLHF,TGTGCCAGCAGCCAGGCACGGTTATCACCCCTCCACTTT,TRBJ1-6,TRBV6-5,NA,NA
CASSPTGGDNEKLFF,TGTGCCAGCTCACCAACAGGGGGCGATAATGAAAAACTGTTTTTT,TRBJ1-4,TRBV18,TRBD1,NA
CAIWGGGEQYF,TGTGCCATCTGGGGAGGGGGGGAGCAGTACTTC,TRBJ2-7,TRBV28,NA,NA
CASTYFGSLRTGELFF,TGTGCCAGCACCTATTTCGGAAGTTTGAGGACCGGGGAGCTGTTTTTT,TRBJ2-2,TRBV28,NA,NA
CASNTGPHGYTF,TGTGCCAGTAATACAGGGCCCCATGGCTACACCTTC,TRBJ1-2,TRBV19,NA,NA
CASSFETGITNTIYF,TGTGCCAGCAGTTTTGAAACAGGGATTACAAACACCATATATTTT,TRBJ1-3,TRBV28,NA,once
CASSFGTATDAQYF,TGTGCCAGCAGCTTCGGGACAGCGACCGATGCCCAGTACTTC,TRBJ2-5,TRBV5-5,TRBD1,few
CASSLEAYYEQYF,TGTGCCAGCAGCTTAGAAGCCTACTACGAGCAGTACTTC,TRBJ2-7,TRBV11-2,NA,NA
CASSLRTGGNTEAFF,TGTGCCAGCAGCCTCCGGACAGGGGGGAACACTGAAGCTTTCTTT,TRBJ1-1,TRBV7-8,TRBD1,NA
CASSPQYGTGNEQFF,TGTGCCAGCAGCCCGCAATACGGGACAGGCAATGAGCAGTTCTTC,TRBJ2-1,TRBV7-2,TRBD1,NA
CASSSYRDGSPLHF,TGTGCCAGCAGCTCCTACAGGGACGGTTCACCCCTCCACTTT,TRBJ1-6,TRBV13,NA,NA
CASSSIGQGLKDGYTF,TGTGCCAGCAGCTCGATAGGACAGGGCCTAAAAGATGGCTACACCTTC,TRBJ1-2,TRBV13,TRBD1,NA
CAWSVLDWGQRTYEQYF,TGTGCCTGGAGTGTCTTAGACTGGGGGCAGAGAACCTACGAGCAGTACTTC,TRBJ2-7,TRBV30,NA,NA
CASSESRSGEPQHF,TGTGCCAGCAGTGAGAGTCGATCTGGTGAGCCCCAGCATTTT,TRBJ1-5,TRBV2,NA,NA
CASSYFNRGNYGYTF,TGTGCCAGCAGTTACTTCAACAGGGGGAACTATGGCTACACCTTC,TRBJ1-2,TRBV6-5,TRBD1,NA
CASSSTQGDYGYTF,TGTGCCAGCAGCTCCACACAGGGGGACTATGGCTACACCTTC,TRBJ1-2,TRBV7-2,TRBD1,NA
CASSSREEPQHF,TGTGCCAGCAGTTCCCGGGAAGAGCCGCAGCATTTT,TRBJ1-5,TRBV27,NA,NA
CASSPTNDNKAFF,TGTGCCAGCTCGCCCACAAATGACAATAAAGCTTTCTTT,TRBJ1-1,TRBV18,NA,NA
CASRLQGGITYEQYF,TGTGCCAGCAGACTCCAGGGGGGAATCACCTACGAGCAGTACTTC,TRBJ2-7,TRBV11-2,NA,NA
CASAEVWQPQHF,TGTGCCAGCGCTGAGGTCTGGCAGCCCCAGCATTTT,TRBJ1-5,TRBV28,NA,few
CASSFPLAREGPRELFF,TGTGCCAGCAGCTTCCCCTTGGCGCGGGAGGGCCCCCGGGAGCTGTTTTTT,TRBJ2-2,TRBV7-2,TRBD2,NA
CASSARKGAFPSGGYTF,TGTGCCAGCAGCGCAAGAAAGGGGGCTTTCCCGTCGGGCGGCTACACCTTC,TRBJ1-2,TRBV9,TRBD1,NA
CASSLGTGGNTEAFF,TGCGCCAGCAGCCTCGGGACAGGGGGGAACACTGAAGCTTTCTTT,TRBJ1-1,TRBV5-1,TRBD1,NA
CASRIATAGGYTF,TGTGCCAGCAGGATAGCTACAGCGGGCGGCTACACCTTC,TRBJ1-2,TRBV6-6,NA,NA
CASSLTSASTDTQYF,TGTGCCAGCAGCCTAACTAGCGCCAGCACAGATACGCAGTATTTT,TRBJ2-3,TRBV3-1/TRBV3-2,TRBD2,NA
CASSFEVVGSPLHF,TGTGCCAGCAGCTTCGAGGTAGTGGGTTCACCCCTCCACTTT,TRBJ1-6,TRBV7-2,NA,few
CASSEVAQGLTYEQYF,TGTGCCAGCAGTGAAGTCGCACAGGGTCTCACCTACGAGCAGTACTTC,TRBJ2-7,TRBV6-1,NA,NA
CASTRWIAGSPEQFF,TGTGCCAGCACCCGGTGGATAGCGGGATCTCCTGAGCAGTTCTTC,TRBJ2-1,TRBV7-2,TRBD2,NA
CASSQGGGRMYEQYF,TGTGCCAGCAGCCAGGGGGGCGGGAGGATGTACGAGCAGTACTTC,TRBJ2-7,TRBV7-2,NA,NA
CASSESETQYF,TGCGCCAGCAGTGAATCGGAGACCCAGTACTTC,TRBJ2-5,TRBV10-2,NA,NA
CASSLDFSYRPNTEAFF,TGTGCCAGCAGCTTAGACTTCAGTTACAGACCGAACACTGAAGCTTTCTTT,TRBJ1-1,TRBV7-9,NA,NA
CASSATQTGYDGYTF,TGTGCCAGCAGCGCAACGCAGACAGGGTACGATGGCTACACCTTC,TRBJ1-2,TRBV9,TRBD1,NA
CASSPSPASYEQYF,TGTGCCAGCTCACCCTCGCCCGCGAGCTACGAGCAGTACTTC,TRBJ2-7,TRBV18,NA,NA
CATSDFSGQPQHF,TGTGCCACCAGTGATTTTTCGGGTCAGCCCCAGCATTTT,TRBJ1-5,TRBV24-1,NA,NA
CASSLLFGRSTSNYGYTF,TGTGCCAGCAGTTTACTCTTCGGGAGGTCTACTTCTAACTATGGCTACACCTTC,TRBJ1-2,TRBV28,NA,NA
CASSYTGGIGELFF,TGTGCCAGCAGTTACACCGGGGGGATCGGGGAGCTGTTTTTT,TRBJ2-2,TRBV6-2/TRBV6-3,TRBD2,once
CASTTGRVLAANQPQHF,TGCGCCAGCACTACAGGGAGGGTACTGGCGGCCAATCAGCCCCAGCATTTT,TRBJ1-5,TRBV10-1,NA,few
CASSLSLDKSYTF,TGTGCCAGCAGCTTATCCCTCGACAAGAGCTACACCTTC,TRBJ1-2,TRBV7-9,NA,NA
CASSYLRGRQPQHF,TGTGCCAGCAGTTACCTCAGGGGGCGTCAGCCCCAGCATTTT,TRBJ1-5,TRBV6-2/TRBV6-3,TRBD1,NA
CASSRGWGYGVNPGDNYGYTF,TGTGCCAGTAGCAGAGGCTGGGGATATGGTGTTAACCCCGGGGATAACTATGGCTACACCTTC,TRBJ1-2,TRBV19,NA,NA
CASSPQGNNEKLFF,TGTGCCAGCAGTCCACAGGGAAATAATGAAAAACTGTTTTTT,TRBJ1-4,TRBV6-5,NA,NA
CASSYSNEQYF,TGTGCCAGCAGCTACAGTAACGAGCAGTACTTC,TRBJ2-7,TRBV7-9,NA,few
CASSLGWSYEQYF,TGTGCCAGCAGCCTCGGGTGGAGCTACGAGCAGTACTTC,TRBJ2-7,TRBV14,NA,NA